This T cell receptor (beta chain) originates from a study of beta chain features in type 1 diabetes. Background on the study: Healthy donors resembled patients in age, gender and cell yields. Over all samples combined, about 99,000,000 sorted cells were examined. The study, taken as a whole, reports: Although PCR might favor shorter templates, it would do so equally in patients and controls.

Remarks on this clone: Its target is unknown.

TCRB transcripts that were expressed got sequenced, as all of the isolated RNA had been reverse transcribed. Repertoires were generated with immunoSEQ multiplex PCR, while TCRdb's copy carries only in-frame clones and drops some. Seen here are some 150,000 clones, 11% observed once, and the top ten hold 2% to 2.5%. The CDR3 runs to 11 residues. Germline V gives CDR1 DFQATT, CDR2 SNEGSKA (reference sequence). V was cut by 6 bases and J by 9 bases, with 13 bases left in between. The collection from each donor was one heparinised blood draw averaging roughly 0.12 L. The sequencing sample was made of central memory CD4+ T cells from blood. The J gene is TRBJ2-3, the V gene TRBV20-1, with D perhaps matching TRBD2 (7 bases). This receptor was taken from a man younger than 35 in good health. Here the CDR3 DNA reads TGCAGTGCCCTGGGGGGGCAAACGCAGTATTTT. Its protein product is CSALGGQTQYF.